Below are 20 T cell receptor beta chains sequenced from a single sample in a study of response to subunit inactivated influenza vaccine. A single record per CDR3 protein comes from TCRdb applying MiXCR to the RT-PCR reads. This sample carries about 190,000 distinct CDR3 sequences, 13% to 15% of them seen once, and the ten largest clones take about 26%. Sequencing used CD8+ T cells sorted from PBMCs, obtained more than 4 days after vaccination. Receptors originate from a man aged 45 to 65 who received an inactivated influenza vaccine.

This chain connects TRBV11-2 to TRBJ2-7; D not certain. The CDR3 consists of 12 residues. The V gene's germline CDR1 is SGHAT and CDR2 FQNNGV. Trimming removed 6 bases from V and 4 bases from J, with 10 bases in between. CDR3 sequence: CASSNAVYEQYF. The CDR3 DNA reads TGTGCCAGCAGTAATGCGGTTTACGAGCAGTACTTC.

This clonotype was recorded a few times. The V call is TRBV7-2, the J call TRBJ2-7; D possibly corresponds to TRBD1 (6 bases). This CDR3 comprises 14 residues. Trimming shortened V by 5 bases and J by 3 bases, and 14 bases separated the two germline ends. Germline assignment: CDR1 SGHTA and CDR2 FQGNSA. The CDR3 region is CASSHQGHGYEQYF. DNA of the CDR3: TGTGCCAGCAGCCACCAGGGACATGGCTACGAGCAGTACTTC. Full variable domain (missing parts from reference TRBV7-2 and TRBJ2-7): GAGVSQSPSNKVTEKGKDVELRCDPISGHTALYWYRQSLGQGLEFLIYFQGNSAPDKSGLPSDRFSAERTGGSVSTLTIQRTQQEDSAVYLCASSHQGHGYEQYFGPGTRLTVT.

This clonotype was counted between two and nine times. The chain recombines TRBV11-2 with TRBJ2-7; the D gene is possibly TRBD2 (6 bases). CDR3 length: 14 amino acids. Germline CDR1 is SGHAT and CDR2 is FQNNGV. Trimming left V 4 bases short and J 3 bases short, with 13 bases between. CDR3 region: CASSYGAGYYEQYF. Written as DNA, the CDR3 is TGTGCCAGCAGCTACGGGGCGGGATACTACGAGCAGTACTTC. Filled out from reference TRBV11-2 and TRBJ2-7, the complete variable domain reads EAGVAQSPRYKIIEKRQSVAFWCNPISGHATLYWYQQILGQGPKLLIQFQNNGVVDDSQLPKDRFSAERLKGVDSTLKIQPAKLEDSAVYLCASSYGAGYYEQYFGPGTRLTVT.

This clonotype has just a few counts. The rearrangement links TRBV6-5 to TRBJ1-1; the D is unclear. The ends were cut back, 10 bases at V and 3 bases at J, with 9 bases in the middle. This CDR3 comprises 11 residues. Germline loops: CDR1 MNHEY, CDR2 SVGAGI. The CDR3 protein is CAIRTDTEAFF. The CDR3 coding sequence is TGTGCCATCCGCACGGACACTGAAGCTTTCTTT.

This chain links TRBV28 with TRBJ2-7; D call uncertain. CDR1 and CDR2 (germline): MDHEN, SYDVKM. Trimming took 4 bases from V and 1 from J, leaving 14 bases between them. The CDR3 totals 15 residues. Written as DNA, the CDR3 is TGTGCCAGCAGTTCACTCGGCGCGGCTTCCTACGAGCAGTACTTC. It specifies CASSSLGAASYEQYF. The full variable domain, in which reference TRBV28 and TRBJ2-7 provide the parts outside the CDR3, is DVKVTQSSRYLVKRTGEKVFLECVQDMDHENMFWYRQDPGLGLRLIYFSYDVKMKEKGDIPEGYSVSREKKERFSLILESASTNQTSMYLCASSSLGAASYEQYFGPGTRLTVT.

This clonotype was detected a few times. The chain is built from TRBV7-9 and TRBJ2-7, with D possibly TRBD1 on 6 matching bases. The CDR3 is 13 amino acids. Germline CDR1 and CDR2: SEHNR and FQNEAQ (reference sequence). V lost 5 bases, J lost 5 bases, and 13 bases lay in between. CDR3 in DNA: TGTGCCAGCAGCCGTGGACAGTCAAACGAGCAGTACTTC. This gives the protein CASSRGQSNEQYF. Combining the CDR3 with reference TRBV7-9 and TRBJ2-7 gives the whole variable domain DTGVSQNPRHKITKRGQNVTFRCDPISEHNRLYWYRQTLGQGPEFLTYFQNEAQLEKSRLLSDRFSAERPKGSFSTLEIQRTEQGDSAMYLCASSRGQSNEQYFGPGTRLTVT.

This clonotype was seen only a few times. The chain joins TRBV6-5 to TRBJ2-2; D unresolved. With 0 bases removed from V and 2 bases from J, the gap between germline ends came to 13 bases. CDR3 length equals 17 residues. Germline assignment: CDR1 MNHEY and CDR2 SVGAGI. CDR3 protein: CASSYSRASLNTGELFF. The CDR3 DNA follows: TGTGCCAGCAGTTACTCCCGGGCCTCGCTAAACACCGGGGAGCTGTTTTTT.

The rearrangement joins TRBV6-1 to TRBJ1-4; D call uncertain. The CDR3 has 14 amino acids. V lost 6 bases, J lost 4 bases, and 12 bases lay in between. Germline V gives CDR1 MNHNS, CDR2 SASEGT. The CDR3 here is CASRPYTHNEKLFF. The CDR3 DNA reads as TGTGCCAGCAGACCCTACACTCATAATGAAAAACTGTTTTTT.

The gene calls are TRBV20-1 and TRBJ2-7; tentative D call: TRBD1 (6 bases). V lost 4 bases and J 3 bases, leaving 16 bases between the germline ends. The CDR3 has 14 residues. The germline V gene has CDR1 DFQATT and CDR2 SNEGSKA (reference sequence). The CDR3 nucleotides are TGCAGTGCTAACAACAGGGAAGGGGACTACGAGCAGTACTTC. Encoded protein: CSANNREGDYEQYF.

There are a few counts of this clonotype. The rearrangement uses TRBV7-8 and TRBJ2-3; 8 bases line up with TRBD1. Per the germline V gene, CDR1 is SGHVS and CDR2 is FQNEAQ. This CDR3 contains 16 residues. V dropped 4 bases and J dropped 2; count of bases not matched to a gene: 8. CDR3 nucleotides: TGTGCCAGCAGCTACCCCCTGGGACAGGCCACAGATACGCAGTATTTT. This gives the protein CASSYPLGQATDTQYF.

This clonotype was seen a handful of times. This chain connects TRBV24-1 to TRBJ2-1; D not certain. Germline CDR1 KGHDR, CDR2 SFDVKD. The CDR3 length is 16 residues. V was clipped by 4 bases and J by 0 bases, with 12 bases between them. The CDR3 region has the DNA TGTGCCACCAGTGAACCGACGGAAAACTCCTACAATGAGCAGTTCTTC. This gives the protein CATSEPTENSYNEQFF.

This clonotype was seen just once. A much larger clone is a single base away; this may be a read error. The chain carries TRBV7-9 and TRBJ2-5, with D possibly matching TRBD2 (5 bases). The germline gives CDR1 SEHNR, CDR2 FQNEAQ (reference sequence). The CDR3 sequence is 14 residues long. In DNA form, the CDR3 reads TGTGCCAGCAGTCCAGCGGTGTACCAAGAGACCCACTACTTC. Translating it yields CASSPAVYQETHYF.

This clonotype was detected only a few times. The chain links TRBV7-9 to TRBJ1-3; D gene ambiguous. This CDR3 has 13 residues. Looked up from germline, CDR1 is SEHNR and CDR2 is FQNEAQ (reference sequence). V lost 4 bases, J lost 8 bases, and 12 bases lay in between. In DNA, the CDR3 is TGTGCCAGCAGCTCCTACGTTGAGGACACCATATATTTT. It encodes CASSSYVEDTIYF.

This clonotype was observed many times. The chain has TRBV20-1 and TRBJ2-7; 9 nucleotides line up with TRBD2. J lost 2 bases, V lost 0 bases, and 8 bases had no gene match. The CDR3 is 16 residues long. Germline-derived CDR1 and CDR2 are DFQATT and SNEGSKA (reference sequence). The CDR3 loop is CSARELRLAETYEQYF. CDR3 sequence (DNA): TGCAGTGCTAGAGAATTGCGACTAGCGGAGACCTACGAGCAGTACTTC.

This clonotype has a handful of counts. CDR3 nucleotide sequence: TGTGCCACCAGTTACCTCTACGAGCAGTACTTC. Translating it yields CATSYLYEQYF. The chain has TRBV3-1 and TRBJ2-7; no clear D gene. V gave up 10 bases and J gave up 3 bases, with 10 bases separating them. Germline V gene data show CDR1 as LGHDT and CDR2 as YNNKEL (reference sequence). The CDR3 has 11 amino acids.

The V call is TRBV6-2 or TRBV6-3, the J call TRBJ2-7; TRBD2 is a possible D gene (6 bases). Trimming took 2 bases from V and 3 from J, leaving 11 bases between them. The CDR3 consists of 14 residues. Germline V lookup: CDR1 MNHEY, CDR2 SVGEGT. CDR3 sequence: CASSYQGLHYEQYF. In DNA, the CDR3 is TGTGCCAGCAGTTACCAGGGACTCCACTACGAGCAGTACTTC.

This chain links TRBV7-2 with TRBJ2-7; weak D call: TRBD1 (6 bases). V was trimmed by 2 bases and J by 3 bases, leaving 17 bases between them. Germline lookup yields CDR1 SGHTA and CDR2 FQGNSA. The CDR3 covers 16 residues. This CDR3 reads CASSLTPSGRGYEQYF. The CDR3 bases are TGTGCCAGCAGCTTAACCCCCTCCGGCAGGGGCTACGAGCAGTACTTC. The whole variable domain, filled in from reference TRBV7-2 and TRBJ2-7, reads GAGVSQSPSNKVTEKGKDVELRCDPISGHTALYWYRQSLGQGLEFLIYFQGNSAPDKSGLPSDRFSAERTGGSVSTLTIQRTQQEDSAVYLCASSLTPSGRGYEQYFGPGTRLTVT.

The rearrangement links TRBV29-1 to TRBJ2-3; D is undetermined. This CDR3 is 15 amino acids long. Per germline, CDR1 SQVTM and CDR2 ANQGSEA. V was trimmed by 3 bases and J by 2 bases, leaving 15 bases between them. The CDR3 spells CSVESLVSFTDTQYF. CDR3 nucleotides: TGCAGCGTTGAGTCCCTGGTTAGTTTCACAGATACGCAGTATTTT.

The genes are TRBV4-1 and TRBJ1-2; unclear D gene. Germline V gene data show CDR1 as MGHRA and CDR2 as YSYEKL. V was cut by 1 base and J by 4 bases, with 13 bases left in between. The CDR3 runs to 15 residues. CDR3 sequence: CASSQVYPGTYGYTF. Here the CDR3 DNA reads TGCGCCAGCAGCCAAGTTTATCCGGGAACCTATGGCTACACCTTC.

The chain links TRBV12-3 or TRBV12-4 to TRBJ2-5, with 7 bases identical to TRBD2. The V gene end was trimmed by 1 base and the J gene end by 5 bases; junction bases not matched to a gene: 10. CDR3 length equals 16 residues. Here the CDR3 reads CASSLGVGRERETQYF. In DNA form, the CDR3 reads TGTGCCAGCAGTTTAGGGGTTGGGCGGGAGCGGGAGACCCAGTACTTC.